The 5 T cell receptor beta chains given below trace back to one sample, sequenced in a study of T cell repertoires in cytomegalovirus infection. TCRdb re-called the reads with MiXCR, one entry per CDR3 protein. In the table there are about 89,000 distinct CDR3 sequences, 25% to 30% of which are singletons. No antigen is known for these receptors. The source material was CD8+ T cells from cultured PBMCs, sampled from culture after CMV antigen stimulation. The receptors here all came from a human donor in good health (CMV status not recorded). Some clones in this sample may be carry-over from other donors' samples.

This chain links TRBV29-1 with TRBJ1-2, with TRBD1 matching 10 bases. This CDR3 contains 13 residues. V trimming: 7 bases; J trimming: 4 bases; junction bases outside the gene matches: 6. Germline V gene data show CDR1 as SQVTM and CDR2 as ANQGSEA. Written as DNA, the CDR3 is TGCAGCGCCCACAGGACAGGGGGCTATGGCTACACCTTC. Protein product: CSAHRTGGYGYTF.

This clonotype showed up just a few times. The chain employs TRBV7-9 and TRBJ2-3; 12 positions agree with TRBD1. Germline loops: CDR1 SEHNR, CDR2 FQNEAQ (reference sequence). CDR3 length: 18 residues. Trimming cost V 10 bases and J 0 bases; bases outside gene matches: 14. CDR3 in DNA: TGTGCCACCAAGGCGGGGACAGGGGGCGACACCAGCACAGATACGCAGTATTTT. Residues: CATKAGTGGDTSTDTQYF.

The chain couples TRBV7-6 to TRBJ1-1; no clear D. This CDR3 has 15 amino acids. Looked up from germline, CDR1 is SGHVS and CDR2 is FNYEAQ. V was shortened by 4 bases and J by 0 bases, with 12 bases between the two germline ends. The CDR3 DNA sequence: TGTGCCAGCAGCTCGCGACAAAGTTTGAACACTGAAGCTTTCTTT. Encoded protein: CASSSRQSLNTEAFF. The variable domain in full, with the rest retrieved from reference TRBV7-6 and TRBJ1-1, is GAGVSQSPRYKVTKRGQDVALRCDPISGHVSLYWYRQALGQGPEFLTYFNYEAQQDKSGLPNDRFSAERPEGSISTLTIQRTEQRDSAMYRCASSSRQSLNTEAFFGQGTRLTVV.

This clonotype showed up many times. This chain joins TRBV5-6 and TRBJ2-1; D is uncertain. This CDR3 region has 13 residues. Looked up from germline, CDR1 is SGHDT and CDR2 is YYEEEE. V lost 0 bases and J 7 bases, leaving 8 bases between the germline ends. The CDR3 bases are TGTGCCAGCAGCTTGGATTCTCCTAATGAGCAGTTCTTC. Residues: CASSLDSPNEQFF.

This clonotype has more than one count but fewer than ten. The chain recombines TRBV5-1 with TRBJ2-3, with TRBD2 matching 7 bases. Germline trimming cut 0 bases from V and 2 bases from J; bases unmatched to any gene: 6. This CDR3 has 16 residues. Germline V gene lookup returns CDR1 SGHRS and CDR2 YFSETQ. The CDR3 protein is CASSLGGRGFTDTQYF. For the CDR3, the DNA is TGCGCCAGCAGCTTGGGTGGGCGGGGGTTCACAGATACGCAGTATTTT. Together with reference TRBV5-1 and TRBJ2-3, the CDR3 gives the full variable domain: KAGVTQTPRYLIKTRGQQVTLSCSPISGHRSVSWYQQTPGQGLQFLFEYFSETQRNKGNFPGRFSGRQFSNSRSEMNVSTLELGDSALYLCASSLGGRGFTDTQYFGPGTRLTVL.